This TCR beta chain was recovered during a study of shared clonotypes between healthy human individuals. Study-level information: Three CD4 naive, three CD4 memory, two CD8 naive and one CD8 memory plate were used per donor.

In regard to this clone: What it recognizes is unknown.

CDR1 and CDR2 (germline): SQVTM, ANQGSEA. The germline V and J ends were trimmed by 6 bases and 0 bases, with 14 bases remaining between them. CDR3 length equals 14 residues. The table came from immunoSEQ multiplex PCR; TCRdb's copy has only in-frame clones and leaves some out. Seen here are nearly 2 million clones, approximately 95% observed once, and the top ten hold 1% to 1.5%. In the naive CD8 group, cells lacked CD45RO and were positively selected for CCR7, so terminally differentiated effector memory CD45RA+ cells were left out. Participating donors were healthy, HIV-negative adults free of recent acute infections or vaccinations. Whole-study findings and limits: The rarefaction results pointed to incomplete sorted-subset sequencing despite large depth. Clonotypes that were shared across four donors made up around 5.5% of naive CD4 clonotypes.

The chain combines TRBV29-1 with TRBJ2-5, with a possible D match to TRBD2 (6 bases). This receptor was taken from a man younger than 35 in good health. Specimen: naive CD8+ T cells sorted from blood. CDR3 in amino acids: CSVEGYTYQETQYF. CDR3 sequence (DNA): TGCAGCGTGGAGGGATACACATACCAAGAGACCCAGTACTTC.